This passage covers 23 T cell receptor beta chains from one sample sequenced in a study of blood T cell repertoires in COVID-19. The table came from immunoSEQ multiplex PCR; TCRdb's copy has only in-frame clones and leaves some out. This sample has over 70,000 clones, with roughly 90% found just once. Source material: peripheral blood. The receptor source for this set is a human donor with active COVID-19. The donor label of this sample is uncertain.

The chain joins TRBV9 to TRBJ2-3; 15 bases fit TRBD2. Per germline, CDR1 SGDLS and CDR2 YYNGEE. The CDR3 has 18 amino acids. The trim removed 4 bases at V and 5 bases at J, leaving 11 bases unmatched. The CDR3 DNA reads as TGTGCCAGCAGCCAGGATGGGACTAGCGGGGGGCTAGGAGATACGCAGTATTTT. Encoded protein: CASSQDGTSGGLGDTQYF.

The rearrangement uses TRBV5-4 and TRBJ2-1; TRBD1 agrees at 7 bases. Germline CDR1 reads SGHNT; CDR2 reads YYREEE (reference sequence). The CDR3 has 17 amino acids. J was trimmed by 1 base and V by 4 bases; bases with no gene match: 11. CDR3 bases: TGTGCCAGCAGCCTGAATTCCGGGACAGTATCCTACAATGAGCAGTTCTTC. Translated, it gives CASSLNSGTVSYNEQFF.

The J gene is TRBJ2-2, the V gene TRBV6-4; 12 bases map to TRBD2. With V trimmed by 4 bases and J by 1 base, 4 bases remained unmatched. The germline gives CDR1 MRHNA, CDR2 SNTAGT. The CDR3 runs 17 residues. Here the CDR3 reads CASSATSGGVNTGELFF. CDR3 bases: TGTGCCAGCAGTGCGACTAGCGGGGGCGTGAACACCGGGGAGCTGTTTTTT.

V gene TRBV19 combines with J gene TRBJ1-4; D call uncertain. Germline V lookup: CDR1 LNHDA, CDR2 SQIVND (reference sequence). Trimming took off 4 bases at V and 7 bases at J, with 16 bases between the two ends. This CDR3 region has 15 residues. In nucleotides, the CDR3 is TGTGCCAGTAGTACCCAATCCGGTTTAAGTGAAAAACTGTTTTTT. Its protein is CASSTQSGLSEKLFF.

The rearrangement uses TRBV9 and TRBJ1-2; 9 bases line up with TRBD1. Germline values: CDR1 SGDLS, CDR2 YYNGEE. Unmatched junction bases numbered 9, after V lost 3 bases and J lost 6 bases. The CDR3 totals 15 residues. CDR3 amino acids: CASSASQGAGNGYTF. In DNA, the CDR3 is TGTGCCAGCAGCGCCTCACAGGGGGCTGGGAATGGCTACACCTTC. The entire variable domain, with the rest obtained from reference TRBV9 and TRBJ1-2, is as follows: DSGVTQTPKHLITATGQRVTLRCSPRSGDLSVYWYQQSLDQGLQFLIQYYNGEERAKGNILERFSAQQFPDLHSELNLSSLELGDSALYFCASSASQGAGNGYTFGSGTRLTVV.

The V call is TRBV5-5, the J call TRBJ2-7, with TRBD1 matching over 7 bases. The CDR3 has 16 residues. Per germline, CDR1 SGHKS and CDR2 YYEKEE (reference sequence). V was pared by 4 bases and J by 0 bases, with 10 bases of the junction left unmatched. The CDR3 coding sequence is TGTGCCAGCAGCATCGACAGGGTCCATCTCTCCTACGAGCAGTACTTC. Encoded protein: CASSIDRVHLSYEQYF.

The chain has TRBV9 and TRBJ2-7, with 8 bases aligning to TRBD1. The CDR3 loop spans 13 amino acids. Germline V lookup: CDR1 SGDLS, CDR2 YYNGEE. V gave up 3 bases and J gave up 5 bases; unmatched junction bases: 4. CDR3 amino acids: CASSGLTGDEQYF. The CDR3 nucleotides are TGTGCCAGCAGCGGATTGACAGGGGACGAGCAGTACTTC.

The chain joins TRBV5-8 to TRBJ1-3; D is possibly TRBD1 (6 bases). The CDR3 has 15 amino acids. V was clipped by 2 bases and J by 2 bases, with 11 bases between them. Germline V gene lookup returns CDR1 SGHTS and CDR2 YDEGEE. CDR3 region: CASSFGGRAGNTIYF. The CDR3, as DNA: TGTGCCAGCAGCTTCGGGGGGCGAGCTGGAAACACCATATATTTT.

The chain uses TRBV27 and TRBJ2-2; no reliable D call. From germline, CDR1 is MNHEY and CDR2 SMNVEV (reference sequence). Trimming removed 3 bases at V and 8 bases at J, with 10 bases between. CDR3 length: 13 residues. CDR3 region: CASSLSTRGELFF. CDR3 DNA: TGTGCCAGCAGTTTGAGTACCAGGGGGGAGCTGTTTTTT.

The chain's CDR3 is CASSQEFRGGQETQYF. The CDR3 region has the DNA TGCGCCAGCAGCCAAGAATTTCGGGGGGGCCAAGAGACCCAGTACTTC. The chain employs TRBV4-3 and TRBJ2-5; 8 bases are a match to TRBD2. The germline V gene encodes CDR1 LGHNA and CDR2 YSLEER. V lost 0 bases and J lost 1; bases outside the gene matches: 4. This CDR3 spans 16 amino acids.

The chain joins TRBV6-6 to TRBJ1-1; D remains unclear. The germline V gene has CDR1 MNHNY and CDR2 SVGAGI (reference sequence). The CDR3 covers 16 residues. Deletions cut 8 bases from V and 1 base from J, with 20 bases between. The CDR3, as DNA: TGTGCCAGCCTCCGTGGAGGATTCGGAACGAACACTGAAGCTTTCTTT. Protein product: CASLRGGFGTNTEAFF.

The chain is built from TRBV7-3 and TRBJ2-3; 9 positions agree with TRBD1. Per germline, CDR1 SGHTA and CDR2 FQGTGA. This CDR3 comprises 15 residues. Germline trimming cut 3 bases from V and 6 bases from J; bases unmatched to any gene: 7. CDR3 bases: TGTGCCAGCAGCTTGGGGACAGGGAATCTCGATACGCAGTATTTT. As protein: CASSLGTGNLDTQYF. Variable domain in full (rest from reference TRBV7-3 and TRBJ2-3): GAGVSQTPSNKVTEKGKYVELRCDPISGHTALYWYRQSLGQGPEFLIYFQGTGAADDSGLPNDRFFAVRPEGSVSTLKIQRTERGDSAVYLCASSLGTGNLDTQYFGPGTRLTVL.

The chain combines TRBV27 with TRBJ2-1, with TRBD1 matching 8 bases. The germline V gene encodes CDR1 MNHEY and CDR2 SMNVEV (reference sequence). The CDR3 extends over 14 amino acids. V lost 2 bases and J lost 7; bases outside the gene matches: 4. The CDR3 loop is CASSLVGTGNEQFF. CDR3 DNA: TGTGCCAGCAGTTTAGTAGGGACAGGTAATGAGCAGTTCTTC.

This chain joins TRBV28 and TRBJ1-1, with TRBD1 matching over 8 bases. CDR3 length: 19 residues. J was trimmed by 11 bases and V by 3 bases; bases with no gene match: 26. Germline assignment: CDR1 MDHEN and CDR2 SYDVKM. CDR3 amino acids: CASSFREDRVVKGGVGAFF. CDR3 bases: TGTGCCAGCAGTTTTAGGGAGGACAGGGTTGTTAAAGGTGGGGTTGGGGCTTTCTTT.

V gene TRBV7-8 combines with J gene TRBJ2-1, with no clear D. Germline CDR1 is SGHVS and CDR2 is FQNEAQ. This CDR3 spans 16 amino acids. The V gene lost 5 bases and the J gene lost 9 bases, with 23 bases spanning the gap. The CDR3 is CASSRRGSPSSAEQFF. As DNA, the CDR3 is TGTGCCAGCAGCCGACGCGGATCCCCCTCGTCGGCTGAGCAGTTCTTC.

This chain links TRBV19 with TRBJ1-2, with a weak D call TRBD1 (5 bases). In germline, CDR1 is LNHDA, CDR2 SQIVND (reference sequence). This CDR3 contains 14 residues. Trimming shortened V by 3 bases and J by 0 bases, and 8 bases separated the two germline ends. CDR3 sequence (DNA): TGTGCCAGTAGTATCGGGGGGACTAACTATGGCTACACCTTC. Translation gives CASSIGGTNYGYTF.

The CDR3 here is CASGLEGETQYF. The CDR3 DNA reads as TGCGCCAGCGGCCTCGAGGGCGAGACCCAGTACTTC. The chain links TRBV5-1 to TRBJ2-5; perhaps TRBD2 as D (5 bases). CDR1 and CDR2 (germline): SGHRS, YFSETQ. V lost 7 bases and J lost 5, with 12 bases in between. The CDR3 has 12 amino acids.

The rearrangement uses TRBV6-6 and TRBJ2-7; 9 bases agree with TRBD2. From germline, CDR1 is MNHNY and CDR2 SVGAGI (reference sequence). V was clipped by 10 bases and J by 3 bases; unmatched bases: 10. CDR3 length: 14 amino acids. This CDR3 reads CATKDFSGGYEQYF. DNA for the CDR3: TGTGCCACCAAGGATTTTAGCGGGGGCTACGAGCAGTACTTC.

The chain combines TRBV5-6 with TRBJ1-5; 9 nucleotides match TRBD1. CDR3 length: 16 residues. Germline CDR1 and CDR2: SGHDT and YYEEEE. Trimming took 0 bases from V and 6 from J; bases not matched to a gene: 7. CDR3 nucleotides: TGTGCCAGCAGCTTGGTGGGACAGGGTATGAGTCAGCCCCAGCATTTT. This translates into CASSLVGQGMSQPQHF.

The chain recombines TRBV6-5 with TRBJ1-2; 7 positions match TRBD1. V trimming: 6 bases; J trimming: 6 bases; junction bases outside the gene matches: 13. Germline CDR1 is MNHEY and CDR2 is SVGAGI. The CDR3 has 15 amino acids. CDR3 sequence: CASSSGQALSDGYTF. The CDR3 DNA reads as TGTGCCAGCAGCAGTGGACAGGCGCTTAGTGATGGCTACACCTTC.

J is TRBJ1-2 and V is TRBV28; a weak D match, TRBD1 (6 bases). The V end was cut by 10 bases, the J end by 8 bases, with 23 bases between. The CDR3 spans 14 residues. Germline assignment: CDR1 MDHEN and CDR2 SYDVKM. The CDR3 reads CATLWGTMGHGYTF. The CDR3 region has the DNA TGTGCCACCCTTTGGGGGACTATGGGACACGGCTACACCTTC.

This chain connects TRBV6-6 to TRBJ1-1, with D perhaps matching TRBD1 (5 bases). Trimming took off 11 bases at V and 11 bases at J, with 27 bases between the two ends. In germline, CDR1 is MNHNY, CDR2 SVGAGI (reference sequence). The CDR3 length is 14 residues. As DNA, the CDR3 is TGTGCCGGACACGAGGACCAGACAACTCGCCGGGCTTTCTTT. Translating it yields CAGHEDQTTRRAFF.

The chain links TRBV19 to TRBJ2-3, with 7 positions matching TRBD2. Germline CDR1 reads LNHDA; CDR2 reads SQIVND (reference sequence). The trim removed 3 bases at V and 5 bases at J, leaving 11 bases unmatched. The CDR3 runs to 16 residues. The DNA for the CDR3 is TGTGCCAGTAGTATGAGGACGGGGGGACTTTTAGATACGCAGTATTTT. This gives the protein CASSMRTGGLLDTQYF.